The clone carrying this T cell receptor beta chain was recorded once. Its specificity is unknown. The entry originates in a study of response to subunit inactivated influenza vaccine. A single record per CDR3 protein comes from TCRdb applying MiXCR to the RT-PCR reads. The data contain roughly 710,000 distinct CDR3 sequences, roughly 15% of them singletons. Findings and caveats of the study: T cells newly recruited by each seasonal influenza vaccination are few, the authors suggested.

This sequence originates from a man aged 45-65 years who received an inactivated influenza vaccine. The material sequenced was PBMCs from blood, taken 14 to 15 days before vaccination.

The CDR3 DNA sequence: TGCGCCAGCAGCTTGCAGGGGCGGGCTGGGGCCAACGTCCTGACTTTC. This encodes CASSLQGRAGANVLTF. The V and J genes are TRBV5-1 and TRBJ2-6; weak D call: TRBD1 (6 bases). Germline lookup yields CDR1 SGHRS and CDR2 YFSETQ. The V gene lost 1 base and the J gene lost 2 bases, with 10 bases spanning the gap. The CDR3 spans 16 residues.